This T cell receptor beta chain was captured in a study of CD8 T cells in Susac syndrome. General study results and limits: The study admitted that it had a relatively small number of individuals in its TCR sequencing and HLA analysis.

V dropped 6 bases and J dropped 1 base, with 15 bases sitting between them. The CDR3 is 15 residues long. CDR1 LNHDA and CDR2 SQIVND come from the germline V gene (reference sequence). Reverse transcription used about 0.45 to 1 ug RNA and random hexamers. Amplification of TCR beta CDR3 spanned 54 Vbeta and 13 Jbeta via immunoSEQ multiplex PCR. TCRdb reanalysed the immunoSEQ multiplex PCR reads using MiXCR and keeps one entry per CDR3 protein. The sample records approximately 190,000 distinct CDR3 sequences, approximately 93% being singletons. CD8+ and CD4+ T cells from blood underwent TCR beta sequencing. Concerning this clonotype itself: Its antigen is unknown.

The clonotype was recovered from a human donor in good health. This sequence joins TRBV19 and TRBJ1-1, with D tentatively TRBD1 (5 bases). The sample comprised CD4+ T cells from PBMCs. CDR3 sequence: CASSPPGRKNTEAFF. The CDR3 DNA sequence: TGTGCCAGTAGCCCTCCGGGACGGAAGAACACTGAAGCTTTCTTT.